The 28 T cell receptor beta chains below come from one sample, sequenced in a study of blood T cell repertoires in COVID-19. Generated by immunoSEQ multiplex PCR, the TCRdb table keeps only in-frame clones and is missing some. Here the sample spans about 380,000 clones, around 89% being singletons. Source material: PBMCs or T cells enriched from blood (not recorded which). The source is a woman aged 18 to 35 who had recovered from COVID-19.

The J gene is TRBJ2-5, the V gene TRBV4-3; 9 bases align to TRBD2. The V gene's germline CDR1 is LGHNA and CDR2 YSLEER. The J segment lost 2 bases and the V segment lost 4 bases, leaving 11 bases of the junction unmatched. This CDR3 has 17 amino acids. In nucleotides, the CDR3 is TGCGCCAGCAGCCCCCTGTTGGGCGGGGGGGGACAAGAGACCCAGTACTTC. Amino acids: CASSPLLGGGGQETQYF.

The chain couples TRBV2 to TRBJ2-1, with 9 nucleotides matching TRBD1. Per the germline V gene, CDR1 is SNHLY and CDR2 is FYNNEI. The J segment lost 3 bases and the V segment lost 6 bases, leaving 6 bases of the junction unmatched. The CDR3 is 15 amino acids. The CDR3 loop reads CASRTGTGNYNEQFF. CDR3 coding DNA: TGTGCCAGCAGGACCGGGACAGGGAACTACAATGAGCAGTTCTTC.

This rearrangement joins TRBV6-1 to TRBJ1-5; the D is unclear. Trimming removed 2 bases from V and 6 bases from J, with 8 bases in between. The CDR3 loop spans 13 amino acids. Germline V CDR1 and CDR2: MNHNS, SASEGT. CDR3 region: CASSEKFSQPQHF. CDR3 bases: TGTGCCAGCAGTGAAAAGTTTAGTCAGCCCCAGCATTTT.

This chain connects TRBV7-9 to TRBJ2-1; D is perhaps TRBD1 (6 bases). The CDR3 runs 15 residues. V lost 5 bases and J lost 4, with 15 bases in between. Germline V gene sequence: CDR1 SEHNR, CDR2 FQNEAQ (reference sequence). The chain's CDR3 is CASSNSRGVYNEQFF. In nucleotides, the CDR3 is TGTGCCAGCAGCAATAGCAGGGGCGTGTACAATGAGCAGTTCTTC. The entire variable domain, with the rest obtained from reference TRBV7-9 and TRBJ2-1, is as follows: DTGVSQNPRHKITKRGQNVTFRCDPISEHNRLYWYRQTLGQGPEFLTYFQNEAQLEKSRLLSDRFSAERPKGSFSTLEIQRTEQGDSAMYLCASSNSRGVYNEQFFGPGTRLTVL.

The rearrangement uses TRBV14 and TRBJ1-2; 10 bases align to TRBD1. The CDR3 contains 14 residues. The ends lost 4 bases at V and 6 bases at J; junction bases unmatched: 5. Germline CDR1 is SGHDN and CDR2 is FVKESK. CDR3 sequence reads: CASSRQGAYNGYTF. Here the CDR3 DNA reads TGTGCCAGCAGCCGACAGGGGGCATATAATGGCTACACCTTC.

This CDR3 reads CATSDLPGQGGRSEQFF. In DNA, the CDR3 is TGTGCCACCAGTGATTTGCCCGGGCAGGGTGGTCGGAGTGAGCAGTTCTTC. The chain carries TRBV24-1 and TRBJ2-1; D is possibly TRBD1 (5 bases). Per germline, CDR1 KGHDR and CDR2 SFDVKD. V was shortened by 0 bases and J by 9 bases, with 20 bases between the two germline ends. The CDR3 contains 17 residues.

This rearrangement joins TRBV7-8 to TRBJ1-5; D remains ambiguous. With 4 bases removed from V and 6 bases from J, the gap between germline ends came to 16 bases. Germline CDR1 is SGHVS and CDR2 is FQNEAQ. This CDR3 is built from 15 residues. CDR3 in amino acids: CASSSERETGQPQHF. CDR3 sequence (DNA): TGTGCCAGCAGCTCGGAGAGGGAGACGGGTCAGCCCCAGCATTTT.

This chain uses TRBV6-5 with TRBJ2-7, with 10 bases matching TRBD1. Looked up from germline, CDR1 is MNHEY and CDR2 is SVGAGI. Unmatched junction bases numbered 1, after V lost 2 bases and J lost 0 bases. The CDR3 spans 15 residues. CDR3 amino acids: CASSYRDRGSYEQYF. In DNA form, the CDR3 reads TGTGCCAGCAGTTACCGGGACAGGGGCTCCTACGAGCAGTACTTC.

This chain uses TRBV28 with TRBJ2-7; D unclear. Germline V gene data show CDR1 as MDHEN and CDR2 as SYDVKM. V shed 8 bases and J shed 6 bases, with 8 bases lying between them. The CDR3 covers 10 residues. CDR3: CASRPREQYF. Written as DNA, the CDR3 is TGTGCCAGCCGTCCCCGCGAGCAGTACTTC.

The rearrangement uses TRBV6-2 or TRBV6-3 and TRBJ2-7, with TRBD1 identical over 12 bases. With 2 bases clipped from V and 5 bases from J, the junction kept 13 bases outside the gene matches. From germline, CDR1 is MNHEY and CDR2 SVGEGT. This CDR3 contains 18 residues. The CDR3, as DNA: TGTGCCAGCAGTTACCGGGACAGGGGGCGAAGACTCCCCCACGAGCAGTACTTC. Translating it yields CASSYRDRGRRLPHEQYF.

The V and J genes are TRBV2 and TRBJ1-6; tentatively, D is TRBD1 (5 bases). V was shortened by 7 bases and J by 5 bases, with 18 bases between the two germline ends. The CDR3 spans 16 residues. CDR1 is SNHLY, CDR2 FYNNEI, per germline. CDR3 residues: CASKRQPGVNNSPLHF. DNA of the CDR3: TGTGCCAGCAAACGACAGCCGGGCGTCAATAATTCACCCCTCCACTTT.

The chain couples TRBV5-1 to TRBJ1-1; D call uncertain. V was shortened by 4 bases and J by 3 bases, with 16 bases between the two germline ends. The CDR3 contains 15 residues. The germline gives CDR1 SGHRS, CDR2 YFSETQ. This chain's CDR3 is CASSRRGPADTEAFF. Written as DNA, the CDR3 is TGCGCCAGCAGCCGGCGCGGGCCGGCGGACACTGAAGCTTTCTTT.

V is TRBV6-5 and J is TRBJ1-3; TRBD1 is a possible D gene (6 bases). The CDR3 is made up of 15 amino acids. Germline CDR1 MNHEY, CDR2 SVGAGI. V lost 8 bases and J lost 5, with 19 bases in between. The chain's CDR3 is CASVVNRDLRNTIYF. The CDR3 coding sequence is TGTGCCAGCGTTGTCAACAGGGATTTAAGAAACACCATATATTTT.

There are a few counts of this clone. J is TRBJ1-2 and V is TRBV5-6; 7 positions agree with TRBD1. This CDR3 has 15 amino acids. V shed 0 bases and J 8 bases; nucleotides not matched to a gene: 10. CDR1 is SGHDT, CDR2 YYEEEE, per germline. The CDR3 bases are TGTGCCAGCAGCTTGGTAGCCGACAGGGTGAAAGGCTACACCTTC. Translated: CASSLVADRVKGYTF. Combining the CDR3 with reference TRBV5-6 and TRBJ1-2 gives the whole variable domain DAGVTQSPTHLIKTRGQQVTLRCSPKSGHDTVSWYQQALGQGPQFIFQYYEEEERQRGNFPDRFSGHQFPNYSSELNVNALLLGDSALYLCASSLVADRVKGYTFGSGTRLTVV.

The gene calls are TRBV5-6 and TRBJ2-5; 8 bases are shared with TRBD1. Germline lookup yields CDR1 SGHDT and CDR2 YYEEEE. The CDR3 is made up of 16 amino acids. V dropped 5 bases and J dropped 2; count of bases not matched to a gene: 11. As DNA, the CDR3 is TGTGCCAGCAGGCGTACAGGGGGTAGGGGACAAGAGACCCAGTACTTC. Translating gives CASRRTGGRGQETQYF.

The chain has TRBV5-4 and TRBJ2-3, with 8 nucleotides matching TRBD2. The V gene end was trimmed by 3 bases and the J gene end by 1 base; junction bases not matched to a gene: 7. Germline assignment: CDR1 SGHNT and CDR2 YYREEE (reference sequence). This CDR3 has 16 residues. CDR3 sequence: CASSSTGLGGTDTQYF. Written as DNA, the CDR3 is TGTGCCAGCAGCTCCACGGGACTAGGGGGCACAGATACGCAGTATTTT.

V is TRBV2 and J is TRBJ2-7; D is ambiguous. Germline CDR1 is SNHLY and CDR2 is FYNNEI. Trimming removed 3 bases at V and 2 bases at J, with 14 bases between. CDR3 length: 15 residues. The CDR3 here is CASSDQYPSAYEQYF. CDR3 nucleotides: TGTGCCAGCAGTGATCAGTACCCCTCAGCCTACGAGCAGTACTTC. The complete variable domain, with remaining parts taken from reference TRBV2 and TRBJ2-7, reads EPEVTQTPSHQVTQMGQEVILRCVPISNHLYFYWYRQILGQKVEFLVSFYNNEISEKSEIFDDQFSVERPDGSNFTLKIRSTKLEDSAMYFCASSDQYPSAYEQYFGPGTRLTVT.

This chain uses TRBV5-1 with TRBJ1-6; TRBD1 matches 10 bases. Trimming at V came to 2 bases and at J to 4 bases, leaving 3 bases not matched to a gene. This CDR3 is built from 16 residues. The V gene's germline CDR1 is SGHRS and CDR2 YFSETQ. CDR3 amino acids: CASSLPGQGYNSPLHF. The CDR3 coding sequence is TGCGCCAGCAGCTTACCGGGACAGGGGTATAATTCACCCCTCCACTTT.

The table lists this clone with a count of one. The rearrangement links TRBV5-1 to TRBJ1-4; D remains unclear. The germline V and J ends were trimmed by 0 bases and 7 bases, with 16 bases remaining between them. The CDR3 consists of 16 residues. The germline V gene has CDR1 SGHRS and CDR2 YFSETQ. The CDR3 DNA reads TGCGCCAGCAGCTTGGCCATTTCCTCGGGATCTGAAAAACTGTTTTTT. Its protein product is CASSLAISSGSEKLFF.

The chain couples TRBV5-5 to TRBJ2-7, with a weak D call TRBD1 (5 bases). V lost 4 bases, J lost 3 bases, and 14 bases lay in between. The CDR3 is 14 residues long. Germline V gene data show CDR1 as SGHKS and CDR2 as YYEKEE (reference sequence). The CDR3 sequence: CASSLVGDVYEQYF. The CDR3 nucleotides are TGTGCCAGCAGCCTGGTAGGGGATGTCTACGAGCAGTACTTC.

V gene TRBV10-3 combines with J gene TRBJ1-2; D is possibly TRBD1 (5 bases). Between the trimmed V and J ends, which lost 6 bases and 5 bases, there was a span of 10 bases. The germline gives CDR1 ENHRY, CDR2 SYGVKD. The length of the CDR3 is 12 residues. The CDR3 sequence: CAIRGLGYGYTF. The CDR3, as DNA: TGTGCCATCAGGGGGCTCGGGTATGGCTACACCTTC.

This sequence joins TRBV5-8 and TRBJ1-5; TRBD1 matches at 7 bases. V was clipped by 0 bases and J by 4 bases; unmatched bases: 1. Germline V gives CDR1 SGHTS, CDR2 YDEGEE. This CDR3 is built from 14 residues. The CDR3 spells CASSLEQGNQPQHF. In DNA, the CDR3 is TGTGCCAGCAGCTTGGAACAGGGGAATCAGCCCCAGCATTTT.

This chain links TRBV12-5 with TRBJ1-2, with D uncertain. The germline V and J ends were trimmed by 6 bases and 6 bases, with 17 bases remaining between them. The germline CDR1 and CDR2 sequences are LGHNT and FRNRAP. CDR3 length: 14 amino acids. The CDR3 loop is CASGTTRGQDGYTF. CDR3 bases: TGTGCTAGTGGAACCACCCGCGGGCAGGATGGCTACACCTTC.

This rearrangement joins TRBV27 to TRBJ2-1, with D possibly being TRBD2 (6 bases). Trimming removed 6 bases from V and 0 bases from J, with 9 bases in between. Looked up from germline, CDR1 is MNHEY and CDR2 is SMNVEV (reference sequence). The CDR3 runs to 14 residues. The CDR3 DNA is TGTGCCAGCAGCGGGGGACCCTCCTACAATGAGCAGTTCTTC. The encoded protein is CASSGGPSYNEQFF.

The chain joins TRBV18 to TRBJ1-6, with D perhaps TRBD1 (5 bases). The V gene lost 4 bases and the J gene lost 8 bases, with 9 bases spanning the gap. This CDR3 has 13 residues. Germline-derived CDR1 and CDR2 are KGHSH and LQKENI. This CDR3 is CASSQGNYSPLHF. In nucleotides, the CDR3 is TGTGCCAGCTCACAGGGGAATTATTCACCCCTCCACTTT.

The V gene is TRBV7-3, the J gene TRBJ1-1, with D perhaps TRBD1 (6 bases). This CDR3 region has 14 residues. Germline assignment: CDR1 SGHTA and CDR2 FQGTGA. Trimming took off 5 bases at V and 1 base at J, with 11 bases between the two ends. CDR3 sequence: CASSPGTRNTEAFF. In nucleotides, the CDR3 is TGTGCCAGCAGCCCCGGGACAAGGAACACTGAAGCTTTCTTT. The full variable domain, completed using reference TRBV7-3 and TRBJ1-1, is GAGVSQTPSNKVTEKGKYVELRCDPISGHTALYWYRQSLGQGPEFLIYFQGTGAADDSGLPNDRFFAVRPEGSVSTLKIQRTERGDSAVYLCASSPGTRNTEAFFGQGTRLTVV.

This chain connects TRBV5-8 to TRBJ2-1; the match to TRBD2 covers 9 bases. The V and J ends lost 4 bases and 0 bases, in that order; junction bases with no gene match: 2. The CDR3 length is 15 residues. Germline CDR1 SGHTS, CDR2 YDEGEE. The CDR3, as DNA: TGTGCCAGCAGCCTTAGCGGGAGCTCCTACAATGAGCAGTTCTTC. This sequence encodes CASSLSGSSYNEQFF.

V is TRBV11-3 and J is TRBJ2-4, with TRBD2 as a possible D gene (5 bases). Germline CDR1 is SGHNT and CDR2 is YENEEA. Between the trimmed V and J ends, which lost 5 bases and 5 bases, there was a span of 10 bases. This CDR3 contains 13 residues. CDR3: CASSNGLQNIQYF. CDR3 nucleotides: TGTGCCAGCAGCAATGGACTGCAAAACATTCAGTACTTC.